This section outlines one TCR beta chain sequence together with its context. The antigen remains unidentified. These data belong to a study of T cells after yellow fever vaccination. Study-wide findings and caveats: Abundant clonotypes from the bulk population could contaminate FACS-sorted repertoires.

With 5 bases removed from V and 6 bases from J, the gap between germline ends came to 16 bases. The V gene's germline CDR1 is MDHEN and CDR2 SYDVKM. The CDR3 has 14 residues. TCRdb re-called the 5' RACE reads through MiXCR, storing one row per CDR3 protein. The sample yields roughly 340,000 distinct CDR3 sequences, 4% seen once. Sequencing was performed on PBMCs, taken 5 days after the yellow fever booster vaccination. The V and J genes are TRBV28 and TRBJ1-1; D gene ambiguous. This receptor was taken from a man aged 18 to 35 who received the YFV17D yellow fever vaccine. This chain's CDR3 is CASSPLGRAPEAFF. DNA for the CDR3: TGTGCCAGCAGTCCCCTTGGAAGGGCCCCTGAAGCTTTCTTT.